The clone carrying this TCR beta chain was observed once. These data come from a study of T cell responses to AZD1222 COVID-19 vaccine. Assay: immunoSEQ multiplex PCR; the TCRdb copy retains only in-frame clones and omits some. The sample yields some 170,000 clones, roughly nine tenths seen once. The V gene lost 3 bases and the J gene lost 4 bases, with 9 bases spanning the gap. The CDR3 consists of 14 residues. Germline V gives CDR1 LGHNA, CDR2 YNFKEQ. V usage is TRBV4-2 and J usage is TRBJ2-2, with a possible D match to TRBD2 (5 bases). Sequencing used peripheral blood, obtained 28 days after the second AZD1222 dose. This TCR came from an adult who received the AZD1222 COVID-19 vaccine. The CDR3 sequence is CASSQLLGTGELFF. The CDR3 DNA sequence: TGTGCCAGCAGCCAGTTACTAGGCACCGGGGAGCTGTTTTTT.